This T cell receptor beta chain was observed in a study of somatic mutations in cytotoxic T cells in rheumatoid arthritis. Across the study: Flow sorting of some V beta antibody-stained T cells reached nearly 100% purity, with V beta1+ cells also TCRB-sequenced.

The CDR3 loop spans 13 amino acids. Germline V gives CDR1 MNHEY, CDR2 SVGAGI. The J segment lost 13 bases and the V segment lost 0 bases, leaving 8 bases of the junction unmatched. Original handling: Patient-derived CD8+ clones with a size above 1% showed rare matches to published virus-specific TCRB sequences. Clones were sequenced by immunoSEQ multiplex PCR, and TCRdb holds only the in-frame ones, with some missing. V and J calls plus clone size are reproduced from that table; the DNA served to infer D and trimming. In the table there are 2,000 to 2,500 clones, about 85% of which are singletons. This TCR was sampled from a man aged 55-75 years with rheumatoid arthritis. V is TRBV6-5 and J is TRBJ1-2; 7 nucleotides match TRBD1. Specimen: CD8+ T cells sorted from blood. CDR3 bases: TGTGCCAGCAGTTACTCGAAGACAGGGTTCGCCACCTTC. It codes for CASSYSKTGFATF.